The 27 T cell receptor beta chains below all came from one sample that was sequenced in a study of a mutant IDH1 vaccine in newly diagnosed glioma. The time point denotes: week 5, during vaccination. The investigators gave 300 ug of mutant IDH1 20-mer peptide in each vaccine dose, together with topical imiquimod. No antigen has been identified for these receptors. The repertoire was sequenced with immunoSEQ multiplex PCR; TCRdb's copy has only in-frame clones and lacks some. The sample carries over 55,000 clones, roughly 80% recorded once. The specimen was PBMCs, collected from a glioma patient whose treatment included an IDH1 peptide vaccine. Source of these receptors: a woman aged 18-29 years with glioma. Some clones in this sample may be carry-over from other donors' samples.

The gene calls are TRBV7-8 and TRBJ1-3, with D maybe TRBD1 (5 bases). Germline values: CDR1 SGHVS, CDR2 FQNEAQ. V was shortened by 2 bases and J by 2 bases, with 10 bases between the two germline ends. CDR3 length: 15 residues. The CDR3 DNA follows: TGTGCCAGCAGCTTATTAACGGGGGCTGGAAACACCATATATTTT. This gives the protein CASSLLTGAGNTIYF. Drawing the rest from reference TRBV7-8 and TRBJ1-3, the complete variable domain is GAGVSQSPRYKVAKRGQDVALRCDPISGHVSLFWYQQALGQGPEFLTYFQNEAQLDKSGLPSDRFFAERPEGSVSTLKIQRTQQEDSAVYLCASSLLTGAGNTIYFGEGSWLTVV.

This clone has only one observation. This chain joins TRBV7-9 and TRBJ1-4, with 9 bases that match TRBD1. Germline V gene data show CDR1 as SEHNR and CDR2 as FQNEAQ (reference sequence). This CDR3 region has 16 residues. With V trimmed by 1 base and J by 8 bases, 8 bases remained unmatched. CDR3 amino acids: CASSLVRTGDREKLFF. The DNA of the CDR3 is TGTGCCAGCAGCTTAGTCAGGACAGGGGATCGAGAAAAACTGTTTTTT.

This chain connects TRBV19 to TRBJ1-2, with D uncertain. The germline V and J ends were trimmed by 4 bases and 0 bases, with 12 bases remaining between them. Germline CDR1 LNHDA, CDR2 SQIVND (reference sequence). There are 15 residues in the CDR3. In DNA, the CDR3 is TGTGCCAGTAGTACGGCAGGTCGAGCTAACTATGGCTACACCTTC. This gives the protein CASSTAGRANYGYTF.

This chain uses TRBV6-4 with TRBJ1-2; the D gene is possibly TRBD1 (5 bases). Germline-derived CDR1 and CDR2 are MRHNA and SNTAGT. The V gene lost 4 bases and the J gene lost 6 bases, with 12 bases spanning the gap. This CDR3 has 13 amino acids. CDR3 residues: CASSAMAGDGYTF. CDR3 nucleotide sequence: TGTGCCAGCAGTGCAATGGCGGGGGATGGCTACACCTTC.

The chain has TRBV19 and TRBJ2-3, with a tentative D call TRBD1 (5 bases). V lost 2 bases, J lost 4 bases, and 10 bases lay in between. The CDR3 extends over 14 amino acids. Germline CDR1 and CDR2: LNHDA and SQIVND (reference sequence). CDR3 residues: CASSIKQAPDTQYF. CDR3 bases: TGTGCCAGTAGTATAAAACAGGCCCCAGATACGCAGTATTTT.

This chain joins TRBV19 and TRBJ2-3; 7 bases agree with TRBD1. The CDR3 has 14 amino acids. The J segment lost 5 bases and the V segment lost 4 bases, leaving 6 bases of the junction unmatched. CDR1 LNHDA and CDR2 SQIVND come from the germline V gene (reference sequence). Here the CDR3 DNA reads TGTGCCAGTAGTAGACAGGGTCGGGGAGATACGCAGTATTTT. Translation: CASSRQGRGDTQYF.

This sequence joins TRBV29-1 and TRBJ1-2; the match to TRBD1 covers 7 bases. The CDR3 contains 12 residues. V was pared by 7 bases and J by 5 bases, with 7 bases of the junction left unmatched. Germline CDR1 SQVTM, CDR2 ANQGSEA. The CDR3 DNA is TGCAGCGCCGCGGGACAGCTTTATGGCTACACCTTC. Residues: CSAAGQLYGYTF.

This clone has more than one count but fewer than ten. V gene TRBV6-6 combines with J gene TRBJ1-1; the D is unclear. Germline CDR1 reads MNHNY; CDR2 reads SVGAGI (reference sequence). Deletions cut 0 bases from V and 4 bases from J, with 12 bases between. The CDR3 is 15 amino acids. In DNA, the CDR3 is TGTGCCAGCAGTTACTCCACTTGGGGTGCCACTGAAGCTTTCTTT. Its translation: CASSYSTWGATEAFF.

The V gene is TRBV7-2, the J gene TRBJ2-7, with D possibly matching TRBD1 (6 bases). Germline-derived CDR1 and CDR2 are SGHTA and FQGNSA. This CDR3 is 14 amino acids long. Trimming removed 0 bases from V and 2 bases from J, with 8 bases in between. The CDR3 DNA reads as TGTGCCAGCAGCTTAGCGGCAGGGGCCTACGAGCAGTACTTC. Residues: CASSLAAGAYEQYF.

This chain links TRBV4-1 with TRBJ1-3; no reliable D call. Trimming took 4 bases from V and 1 from J, leaving 11 bases between them. In germline, CDR1 is MGHRA, CDR2 YSYEKL. The CDR3 spans 15 residues. This chain's CDR3 is CASSLHESSGNTIYF. As DNA, the CDR3 is TGCGCCAGCAGCCTCCACGAGAGTTCTGGAAACACCATATATTTT.

This clone has a single count. The genes are TRBV7-9 and TRBJ2-1; 9 bases line up with TRBD2. V gave up 3 bases and J gave up 9 bases; unmatched junction bases: 12. The CDR3 consists of 16 residues. CDR1 is SEHNR and CDR2 is FQNEAQ in the germline V gene (reference sequence). The CDR3: CASSFLRGGAGFEQFF. For the CDR3, the DNA is TGTGCCAGCAGCTTTCTACGCGGGGGGGCGGGATTTGAGCAGTTCTTC.

V and J are TRBV6-5 and TRBJ2-1, with TRBD2 as a possible D gene (6 bases). Germline V gives CDR1 MNHEY, CDR2 SVGAGI. The CDR3 contains 15 residues. Deletions cut 0 bases from V and 1 base from J, with 7 bases between. The chain's CDR3 is CASSYSAGSYNEQFF. The DNA for the CDR3 is TGTGCCAGCAGTTACTCGGCGGGGTCCTACAATGAGCAGTTCTTC.

This clone was detected once. The chain couples TRBV9 to TRBJ2-3; 9 nucleotides align to TRBD2. CDR3 length: 16 amino acids. V dropped 2 bases and J dropped 0; count of bases not matched to a gene: 4. Germline CDR1 and CDR2: SGDLS and YYNGEE. In DNA, the CDR3 is TGTGCCAGCAGCGTGGGCGGGACTAGCAGCACAGATACGCAGTATTTT. Its protein is CASSVGGTSSTDTQYF. The full variable domain, in which reference TRBV9 and TRBJ2-3 provide the parts outside the CDR3, is DSGVTQTPKHLITATGQRVTLRCSPRSGDLSVYWYQQSLDQGLQFLIQYYNGEERAKGNILERFSAQQFPDLHSELNLSSLELGDSALYFCASSVGGTSSTDTQYFGPGTRLTVL.

The chain joins TRBV6-1 to TRBJ1-5; 8 bases agree with TRBD1. From germline, CDR1 is MNHNS and CDR2 SASEGT. The J segment lost 3 bases and the V segment lost 3 bases, leaving 4 bases of the junction unmatched. The CDR3 extends over 15 amino acids. In DNA, the CDR3 is TGTGCCAGCAGTGACCCAGGGGGCGTCAATCAGCCCCAGCATTTT. Translated: CASSDPGGVNQPQHF.

The chain uses TRBV10-3 and TRBJ1-1, with TRBD1 matching 8 bases. Per the germline V gene, CDR1 is ENHRY and CDR2 is SYGVKD. With V trimmed by 5 bases and J by 6 bases, 14 bases remained unmatched. This CDR3 spans 16 amino acids. The CDR3 sequence: CAISQIIGQGVPEAFF. The CDR3 coding sequence is TGTGCCATCAGTCAGATTATAGGACAGGGAGTCCCTGAAGCTTTCTTT.

This clone has a handful of counts. The sample contains more than one DNA sequence encoding this CDR3. The gene calls are TRBV7-2 and TRBJ2-1, with 10 bases lining up with TRBD2. V was pared by 6 bases and J by 6 bases, with 5 bases of the junction left unmatched. Germline assignment: CDR1 SGHTA and CDR2 FQGNSA. The CDR3 sequence is 14 residues long. CDR3 nucleotide sequence: TGTGCCAGCAGTCCTAGCGGGAGAGGCAATGAGCAGTTCTTC. Its protein is CASSPSGRGNEQFF. Based on the CDR3 plus reference TRBV7-2 and TRBJ2-1, the full variable domain is GAGVSQSPSNKVTEKGKDVELRCDPISGHTALYWYRQSLGQGLEFLIYFQGNSAPDKSGLPSDRFSAERTGGSVSTLTIQRTQQEDSAVYLCASSPSGRGNEQFFGPGTRLTVL.

V is TRBV5-8 and J is TRBJ1-5; 8 bases map to TRBD1. Germline loops: CDR1 SGHTS, CDR2 YDEGEE. The CDR3 contains 15 residues. Germline trimming cut 4 bases from V and 7 bases from J; bases unmatched to any gene: 10. The CDR3 nucleotides are TGTGCCAGCAGCCCAGGGACAGGCAGGTTGCAGCCCCAGCATTTT. Its translation: CASSPGTGRLQPQHF.

This clone was seen just once. The rearrangement joins TRBV27 to TRBJ1-3; D uncertain. Germline CDR1 and CDR2: MNHEY and SMNVEV (reference sequence). The ends were cut back, 0 bases at V and 3 bases at J, with 6 bases in the middle. The CDR3 runs to 14 residues. In DNA form, the CDR3 reads TGTGCCAGCAGTTTATCGCGACTTGGAAACACCATATATTTT. Its translation is CASSLSRLGNTIYF.

Of note for this clone: A read error may produce the germline difference seen at one junction end. The chain has TRBV5-1 and TRBJ1-2; D perhaps matches TRBD1 (6 bases). Germline V gives CDR1 SGHRS, CDR2 YFSETQ. This CDR3 is 13 amino acids long. The CDR3 bases are TGCGCCAGCAGCTCCGAGGGGAGGGGGGGCCTCTCCTTC. Encoded protein: CASSSEGRGGLSF.

The rearrangement uses TRBV7-2 and TRBJ1-2; D is perhaps TRBD1 (6 bases). This CDR3 is 15 amino acids long. V shed 5 bases and J shed 8 bases, with 21 bases lying between them. Germline lookup yields CDR1 SGHTA and CDR2 FQGNSA. The CDR3: CASSGPITGKEGYTF. The CDR3 DNA sequence: TGTGCCAGCAGCGGTCCGATCACAGGGAAGGAAGGCTACACCTTC.

The chain joins TRBV10-3 to TRBJ1-2, with TRBD1 as a possible D gene (6 bases). Germline CDR1 reads ENHRY; CDR2 reads SYGVKD. The CDR3 runs 13 residues. Trimming took off 2 bases at V and 8 bases at J, with 12 bases between the two ends. Here the CDR3 reads CAISETGGGGYTF. DNA for the CDR3: TGTGCCATCAGTGAGACGGGGGGCGGAGGCTACACCTTC.

This rearrangement joins TRBV29-1 to TRBJ1-4; TRBD1 agrees at 8 bases. J was trimmed by 4 bases and V by 4 bases; bases with no gene match: 8. The CDR3 contains 15 residues. Germline V gene lookup returns CDR1 SQVTM and CDR2 ANQGSEA. CDR3 in amino acids: CSVGGPGQVNEKLFF. DNA of the CDR3: TGCAGCGTTGGGGGGCCGGGACAGGTTAATGAAAAACTGTTTTTT.

The chain employs TRBV6-4 and TRBJ2-2, with D unclear. Germline V CDR1 and CDR2: MRHNA, SNTAGT. CDR3 size: 14 residues. The V and J ends lost 4 bases and 2 bases respectively, with 8 bases between them. CDR3 loop: CASSALDNTGELFF. DNA of the CDR3: TGTGCCAGCAGTGCCCTTGATAACACCGGGGAGCTGTTTTTT.

This sequence joins TRBV4-1 and TRBJ1-3; D gene unclear. This CDR3 has 15 amino acids. Germline V CDR1 and CDR2: MGHRA, YSYEKL. Trimming shortened V by 1 base and J by 0 bases, and 7 bases separated the two germline ends. The CDR3 region has the DNA TGCGCCAGCAGCCAAGCCGCGTCCTCTGGAAACACCATATATTTT. Its translation: CASSQAASSGNTIYF.

This chain uses TRBV19 with TRBJ2-2; no clear D. Germline-derived CDR1 and CDR2 are LNHDA and SQIVND (reference sequence). The germline V and J ends were trimmed by 0 bases and 3 bases, with 5 bases remaining between them. The CDR3 extends over 14 amino acids. The CDR3 DNA follows: TGTGCCAGTAGTATAGACGCCGACACCGGGGAGCTGTTTTTT. It codes for CASSIDADTGELFF. The full variable domain, with the rest looked up from reference TRBV19 and TRBJ2-2, is DGGITQSPKYLFRKEGQNVTLSCEQNLNHDAMYWYRQDPGQGLRLIYYSQIVNDFQKGDIAEGYSVSREKKESFPLTVTSAQKNPTAFYLCASSIDADTGELFFGEGSRLTVL.

This chain links TRBV5-1 with TRBJ2-3, with D tentatively TRBD2 (6 bases). Germline V gene lookup returns CDR1 SGHRS and CDR2 YFSETQ. This CDR3 has 14 residues. V lost 4 bases to trimming and J lost 2 bases, with 11 bases between them. CDR3 sequence (DNA): TGCGCCAGCAGCACGGGACTTCACACAGATACGCAGTATTTT. This encodes CASSTGLHTDTQYF.

This chain connects TRBV7-2 to TRBJ1-2, with 9 bases aligning to TRBD1. Germline loops: CDR1 SGHTA, CDR2 FQGNSA. This CDR3 has 15 residues. With V trimmed by 5 bases and J by 7 bases, 11 bases remained unmatched. Here the CDR3 DNA reads TGTGCCAGCAGCCCTTCGGACAGGGGATTAGGTGGCTACACCTTC. It codes for CASSPSDRGLGGYTF.